Following are 25 T cell receptor beta chains from one sample sequenced in a study of identifying expanded T cells in peripheral blood. Method: immunoSEQ multiplex PCR; TCRdb's copy keeps in-frame clones and lacks some. This sample has about 84,000 clones, with more than 75% found just once. The sequenced sample was blood. The origin of the receptors is a person between 18 and 75 years old in good health.

This clone was observed a single time. V is TRBV19 and J is TRBJ1-1; the D gene is possibly TRBD1 (5 bases). The length of the CDR3 is 15 residues. Trimming cost V 6 bases and J 10 bases, with 24 bases left between them. From germline, CDR1 is LNHDA and CDR2 SQIVND (reference sequence). This CDR3 reads CASSATRSRGEGAFF. As DNA, the CDR3 is TGTGCCAGTAGCGCCACTCGGTCGAGAGGGGAGGGAGCTTTCTTT. Filled out from reference TRBV19 and TRBJ1-1, the complete variable domain reads DGGITQSPKYLFRKEGQNVTLSCEQNLNHDAMYWYRQDPGQGLRLIYYSQIVNDFQKGDIAEGYSVSREKKESFPLTVTSAQKNPTAFYLCASSATRSRGEGAFFGQGTRLTVV.

The chain is built from TRBV6-1 and TRBJ2-3; D might be TRBD1 (5 bases). Trimming took off 1 base at V and 2 bases at J, with 7 bases between the two ends. CDR3 length equals 14 residues. Germline CDR1 is MNHNS and CDR2 is SASEGT. The CDR3 protein is CASSEDRLTDTQYF. The CDR3 bases are TGTGCCAGCAGTGAAGACAGGCTCACAGATACGCAGTATTTT.

V gene TRBV9 combines with J gene TRBJ1-2; D remains ambiguous. The CDR3 is 12 residues long. CDR1 and CDR2 from the germline V gene are SGDLS and YYNGEE. With 3 bases removed from V and 8 bases from J, the gap between germline ends came to 11 bases. CDR3 nucleotides: TGTGCCAGCAGCGCATCGAAGGACGGCTACACCTTC. Its protein is CASSASKDGYTF.

In this sample, this clone turned up many times. This sequence joins TRBV19 and TRBJ1-4; the D gene is possibly TRBD1 (6 bases). This CDR3 region has 14 residues. From germline, CDR1 is LNHDA and CDR2 SQIVND (reference sequence). Deletions cut 10 bases from V and 7 bases from J, with 19 bases between. CDR3: CATSSGPRGEKLFF. CDR3 DNA: TGTGCCACCTCATCCGGCCCCAGGGGTGAAAAACTGTTTTTT. Combining the CDR3 with reference TRBV19 and TRBJ1-4 gives the whole variable domain DGGITQSPKYLFRKEGQNVTLSCEQNLNHDAMYWYRQDPGQGLRLIYYSQIVNDFQKGDIAEGYSVSREKKESFPLTVTSAQKNPTAFYLCATSSGPRGEKLFFGSGTQLSVL.

J is TRBJ1-5 and V is TRBV27; 8 bases align to TRBD1. CDR3 length equals 16 residues. V lost 3 bases, J lost 1 base, and 5 bases stayed unmatched. Germline CDR1 is MNHEY and CDR2 is SMNVEV (reference sequence). The CDR3 is CASSFLGQGSNQPQHF. The CDR3 region has the DNA TGTGCCAGCAGTTTTCTCGGACAGGGAAGCAATCAGCCCCAGCATTTT.

V gene TRBV27 combines with J gene TRBJ1-2; 7 nucleotides align to TRBD1. CDR1 is MNHEY, CDR2 SMNVEV, per germline (reference sequence). This CDR3 contains 14 residues. V was pared by 5 bases and J by 4 bases, with 7 bases of the junction left unmatched. The DNA of the CDR3 is TGTGCCAGCAGTCCCGGGACAGTCCCCTATGGCTACACCTTC. Translation gives CASSPGTVPYGYTF.

The V call is TRBV6-1, the J call TRBJ1-4; D is ambiguous. Per the germline V gene, CDR1 is MNHNS and CDR2 is SASEGT. V lost 1 base and J lost 10, with 16 bases in between. The CDR3 is made up of 15 amino acids. DNA of the CDR3: TGTGCCAGCAGTGAAGACGGCCTACCAAAAGGAAAACTGTTTTTT. Its protein product is CASSEDGLPKGKLFF.

The rearrangement links TRBV7-9 to TRBJ2-2; 8 bases align to TRBD1. V lost 4 bases to trimming and J lost 9 bases; unmatched junction nucleotides: 16. This CDR3 region has 17 residues. In germline, CDR1 is SEHNR, CDR2 FQNEAQ (reference sequence). CDR3 in amino acids: CASSSGGGQGTIRELFF. CDR3 bases: TGTGCCAGCAGCTCCGGGGGCGGACAGGGAACGATTAGGGAGCTGTTTTTT.

This clone was picked up one time. This chain joins TRBV5-1 and TRBJ2-2, with 9 positions matching TRBD1. Germline CDR1 SGHRS, CDR2 YFSETQ. This CDR3 is built from 16 residues. The J segment lost 4 bases and the V segment lost 4 bases, leaving 8 bases of the junction unmatched. The CDR3 loop reads CASSPPGQGGTGELFF. The CDR3 nucleotides are TGCGCCAGCAGCCCACCGGGACAGGGAGGCACCGGGGAGCTGTTTTTT.

This clone was detected only once. V gene TRBV5-6 combines with J gene TRBJ2-3; TRBD1 matches at 7 bases. The CDR3 consists of 15 residues. J was trimmed by 5 bases and V by 4 bases; bases with no gene match: 10. Germline CDR1 reads SGHDT; CDR2 reads YYEEEE. CDR3 amino acids: CASSAKGAGGDTQYF. DNA for the CDR3: TGTGCCAGCAGCGCGAAGGGGGCTGGGGGAGATACGCAGTATTTT.

The V and J genes are TRBV28 and TRBJ1-4; possible D gene TRBD1, 6 bases. The germline V gene encodes CDR1 MDHEN and CDR2 SYDVKM. Between the trimmed V and J ends, which lost 2 bases and 4 bases, there was a span of 8 bases. The CDR3 loop spans 14 amino acids. In DNA, the CDR3 is TGTGCCAGCAGTTTAGTACAGGGTAATGAAAAACTGTTTTTT. Translating gives CASSLVQGNEKLFF.

The CDR3 DNA follows: TGTGCCAGCAGACCTATACATTCCTCAGGGAGACACGAGCAGTACTTC. It encodes CASRPIHSSGRHEQYF. The genes are TRBV27 and TRBJ2-7; D could derive from TRBD1 or TRBD2 (5 bases each). The germline V gene encodes CDR1 MNHEY and CDR2 SMNVEV (reference sequence). V shed 6 bases and J shed 5 bases, with 23 bases lying between them. This CDR3 contains 16 residues.

The genes are TRBV6-1 and TRBJ2-3; D is possibly TRBD1 (5 bases). The ends were cut back, 3 bases at V and 4 bases at J, with 11 bases in the middle. Germline V CDR1 and CDR2: MNHNS, SASEGT. The CDR3 consists of 14 residues. The CDR3 sequence: CASSEGRVADTQYF. In DNA, the CDR3 is TGTGCCAGCAGTGAGGGCAGGGTGGCAGATACGCAGTATTTT.

This clone was seen only a few times. V usage is TRBV9 and J usage is TRBJ2-2, with D maybe TRBD1 (5 bases). The CDR3 length is 15 residues. The V end lost 1 base, the J end lost 3 bases, and 10 bases lay between the germline ends. CDR1 and CDR2 (germline): SGDLS, YYNGEE. The CDR3 DNA is TGTGCCAGCAGCGTACAGGGAAGAGACACCGGGGAGCTGTTTTTT. This encodes CASSVQGRDTGELFF.

This chain connects TRBV7-9 to TRBJ2-5; possible D gene TRBD2, 5 bases. V was pared by 1 base and J by 6 bases, with 15 bases between. The germline CDR1 and CDR2 sequences are SEHNR and FQNEAQ (reference sequence). The CDR3 length is 15 residues. The CDR3 DNA follows: TGTGCCAGCAGCTTAGGAAGCGACCGGGGAAAGACCCAGTACTTC. Translation: CASSLGSDRGKTQYF.

The chain has TRBV7-9 and TRBJ2-3; D is possibly TRBD1 or TRBD2 (6 bases each). CDR3 length: 12 residues. V dropped 9 bases and J dropped 0 bases, with 7 bases sitting between them. CDR1 SEHNR and CDR2 FQNEAQ come from the germline V gene (reference sequence). CDR3 in DNA: TGTGCCAGAGGGGGGAGCACAGATACGCAGTATTTT. This codes for CARGGSTDTQYF.

V is TRBV6-5 and J is TRBJ2-2; 9 bases align to TRBD2. Germline CDR1 and CDR2: MNHEY and SVGAGI. This CDR3 contains 15 residues. V gave up 2 bases and J gave up 9 bases; unmatched junction bases: 7. CDR3 residues: CASSYGGGGLWELFF. The DNA of the CDR3 is TGTGCCAGCAGTTACGGCGGGGGGGGCTTGTGGGAGCTGTTTTTT.

There are a few counts of this clone. CDR3 in amino acids: CASSSGQGGSQPQHF. The CDR3 DNA is TGTGCCAGTAGCAGTGGACAGGGGGGTAGTCAGCCCCAGCATTTT. The chain joins TRBV19 to TRBJ1-5, with 10 bases identical to TRBD1. The CDR3 is 15 residues long. Germline loops: CDR1 LNHDA, CDR2 SQIVND (reference sequence). The V segment lost 6 bases and the J segment 6 bases; nucleotides outside the gene matches: 8.

The chain recombines TRBV7-9 with TRBJ1-1, with D perhaps TRBD1 (5 bases). Germline lookup yields CDR1 SEHNR and CDR2 FQNEAQ (reference sequence). There are 12 residues in the CDR3. Trimming pared 5 bases from V and 8 bases from J, leaving 12 bases between. For the CDR3, the DNA is TGTGCCAGCAGCCCCCGGGGGGTGGAAGCTTTCTTT. It yields the protein CASSPRGVEAFF. Full variable domain (rest looked up from reference TRBV7-9 and TRBJ1-1): DTGVSQNPRHKITKRGQNVTFRCDPISEHNRLYWYRQTLGQGPEFLTYFQNEAQLEKSRLLSDRFSAERPKGSFSTLEIQRTEQGDSAMYLCASSPRGVEAFFGQGTRLTVV.

The gene calls are TRBV6-1 and TRBJ2-4; the D gene is possibly TRBD1 (6 bases). The V gene's germline CDR1 is MNHNS and CDR2 SASEGT. This CDR3 spans 13 amino acids. Trimming removed 3 bases at V and 7 bases at J, with 10 bases between. The DNA for the CDR3 is TGTGCCAGCAGTGACCCCGACAGGAACATTCAGTACTTC. Translated: CASSDPDRNIQYF.

The chain links TRBV5-4 to TRBJ2-3; D uncertain. The CDR3 spans 14 residues. Per germline, CDR1 SGHNT and CDR2 YYREEE (reference sequence). V was clipped by 0 bases and J by 15 bases, with 20 bases between them. CDR3 loop: CASSLVSQQVSEYF. The DNA for the CDR3 is TGTGCCAGCAGCTTGGTTAGTCAGCAAGTGTCGGAATATTTT.

The chain carries TRBV11-2 and TRBJ2-3; 9 nucleotides agree with TRBD2. With V trimmed by 1 base and J by 4 bases, 9 bases remained unmatched. The V gene's germline CDR1 is SGHAT and CDR2 FQNNGV. The CDR3 length is 17 residues. CDR3 bases: TGTGCCAGCAGCTTAGTTTACGGCGGGGGGGCAGCAGATACGCAGTATTTT. Its protein is CASSLVYGGGAADTQYF.

The chain employs TRBV18 and TRBJ1-1; D is undetermined. Germline V gives CDR1 KGHSH, CDR2 LQKENI. The CDR3 is 13 residues long. Trimming left V 6 bases short and J 5 bases short, with 13 bases between. CDR3 amino acids: CASSPTSTTEAFF. The CDR3 coding sequence is TGTGCCAGCTCCCCGACATCCACAACTGAAGCTTTCTTT. Full variable domain (rest looked up from reference TRBV18 and TRBJ1-1): NAGVMQNPRHLVRRRGQEARLRCSPMKGHSHVYWYRQLPEEGLKFMVYLQKENIIDESGMPKERFSAEFPKEGPSILRIQQVVRGDSAAYFCASSPTSTTEAFFGQGTRLTVV.

This clone was counted a single time. The rearrangement links TRBV7-9 to TRBJ1-6; 7 nucleotides agree with TRBD1. This CDR3 contains 14 residues. J lost 7 bases, V lost 5 bases, and 5 bases had no gene match. Per the germline V gene, CDR1 is SEHNR and CDR2 is FQNEAQ (reference sequence). The CDR3 protein is CASSHKTGNSPLHF. In DNA form, the CDR3 reads TGTGCCAGCAGCCATAAGACAGGGAATTCACCCCTCCACTTT.

This clone has a handful of counts. The V and J genes are TRBV18 and TRBJ1-6; 8 nucleotides align to TRBD1. V lost 3 bases and J lost 6; bases outside the gene matches: 1. The CDR3 is 14 residues long. From germline, CDR1 is KGHSH and CDR2 LQKENI. The CDR3 loop reads CASSPDRGNSPLHF. CDR3 nucleotides: TGTGCCAGCTCACCCGACAGGGGTAATTCACCCCTCCACTTT.